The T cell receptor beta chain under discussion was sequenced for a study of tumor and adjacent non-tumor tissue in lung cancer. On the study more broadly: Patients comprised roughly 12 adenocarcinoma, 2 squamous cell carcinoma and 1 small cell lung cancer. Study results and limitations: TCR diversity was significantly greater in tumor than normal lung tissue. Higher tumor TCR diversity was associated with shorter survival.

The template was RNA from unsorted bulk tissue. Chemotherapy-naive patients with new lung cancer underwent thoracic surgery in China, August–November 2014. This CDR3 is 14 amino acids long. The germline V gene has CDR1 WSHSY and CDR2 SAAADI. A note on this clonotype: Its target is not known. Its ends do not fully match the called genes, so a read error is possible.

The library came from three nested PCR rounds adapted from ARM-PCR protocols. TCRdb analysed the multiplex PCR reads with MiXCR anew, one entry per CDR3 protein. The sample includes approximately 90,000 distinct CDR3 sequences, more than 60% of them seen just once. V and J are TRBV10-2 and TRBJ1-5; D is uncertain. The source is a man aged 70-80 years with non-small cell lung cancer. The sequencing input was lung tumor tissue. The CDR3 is CANSELESNQPQHF. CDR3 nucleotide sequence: TGCGCCAACAGTGAATTGGAAAGCAATCAGCCCCAGCATTTT.